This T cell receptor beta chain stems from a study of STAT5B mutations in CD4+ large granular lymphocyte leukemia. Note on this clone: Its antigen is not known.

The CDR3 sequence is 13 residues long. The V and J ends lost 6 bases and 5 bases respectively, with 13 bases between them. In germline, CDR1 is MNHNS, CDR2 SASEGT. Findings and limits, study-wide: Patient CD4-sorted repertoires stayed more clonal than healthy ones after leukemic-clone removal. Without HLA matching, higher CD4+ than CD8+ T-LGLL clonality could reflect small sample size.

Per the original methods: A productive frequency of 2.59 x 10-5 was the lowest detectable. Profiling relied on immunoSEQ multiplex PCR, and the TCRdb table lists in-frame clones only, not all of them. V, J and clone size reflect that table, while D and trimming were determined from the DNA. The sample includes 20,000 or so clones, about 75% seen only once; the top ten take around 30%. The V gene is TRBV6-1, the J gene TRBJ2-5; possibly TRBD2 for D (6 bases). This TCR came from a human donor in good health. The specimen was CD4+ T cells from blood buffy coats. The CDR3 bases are TGTGCCAGCAGCGGGAGCGGACGGGAGACCCAGTACTTC. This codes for CASSGSGRETQYF.